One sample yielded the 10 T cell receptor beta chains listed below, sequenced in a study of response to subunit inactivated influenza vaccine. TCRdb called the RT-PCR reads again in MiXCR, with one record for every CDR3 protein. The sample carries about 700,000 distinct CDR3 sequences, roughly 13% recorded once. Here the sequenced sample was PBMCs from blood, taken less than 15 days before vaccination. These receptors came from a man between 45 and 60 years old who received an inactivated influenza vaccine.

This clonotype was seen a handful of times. The CDR3 nucleotides read TGTGCCAGCACCGTGGGACCTCAAGAGACCCAGTACTTC. This translates into CASTVGPQETQYF. The genes are TRBV7-2 and TRBJ2-5; D may match TRBD1 or TRBD2 (5 bases each). The CDR3 length is 13 residues. Germline V gene data show CDR1 as SGHTA and CDR2 as FQGNSA. V lost 7 bases, J lost 2 bases, and 11 bases lay in between.

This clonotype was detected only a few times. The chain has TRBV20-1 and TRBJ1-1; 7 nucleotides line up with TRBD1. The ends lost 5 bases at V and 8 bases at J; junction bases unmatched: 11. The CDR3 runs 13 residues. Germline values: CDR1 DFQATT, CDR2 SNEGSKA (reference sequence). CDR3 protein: CSARRDTRGEAFF. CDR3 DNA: TGCAGTGCTCGACGCGACACCAGGGGGGAAGCTTTCTTT.

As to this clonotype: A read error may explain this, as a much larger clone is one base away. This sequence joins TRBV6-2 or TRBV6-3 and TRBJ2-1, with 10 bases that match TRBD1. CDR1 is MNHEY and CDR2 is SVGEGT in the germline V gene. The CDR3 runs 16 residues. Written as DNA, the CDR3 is TGTGCCAGCAGCGAGACTAGGGACAGGGGTTACAATGAGCAGTTGTTC. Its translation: CASSETRDRGYNEQLF.

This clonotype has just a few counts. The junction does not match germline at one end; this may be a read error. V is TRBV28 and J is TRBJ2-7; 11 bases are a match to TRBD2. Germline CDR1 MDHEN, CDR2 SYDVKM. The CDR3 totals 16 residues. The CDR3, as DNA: TGTGCCAGCAGTACACCGGGACTAGCGGACCCCTACGTGCAGTACTTC. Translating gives CASSTPGLADPYVQYF.

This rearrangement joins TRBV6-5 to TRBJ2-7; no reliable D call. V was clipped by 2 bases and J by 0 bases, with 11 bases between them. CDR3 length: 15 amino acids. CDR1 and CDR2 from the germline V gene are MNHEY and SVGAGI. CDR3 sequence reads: CASSYMASFSYEQYF. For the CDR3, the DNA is TGTGCCAGCAGTTACATGGCTTCATTCTCCTACGAGCAGTACTTC.

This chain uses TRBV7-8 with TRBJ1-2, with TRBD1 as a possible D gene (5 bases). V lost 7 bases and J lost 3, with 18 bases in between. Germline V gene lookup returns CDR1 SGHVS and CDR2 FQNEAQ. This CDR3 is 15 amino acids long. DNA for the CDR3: TGTGCCAGCATGACCGGGGCTTGGGGGGACTATGGCTACACCTTC. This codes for CASMTGAWGDYGYTF.

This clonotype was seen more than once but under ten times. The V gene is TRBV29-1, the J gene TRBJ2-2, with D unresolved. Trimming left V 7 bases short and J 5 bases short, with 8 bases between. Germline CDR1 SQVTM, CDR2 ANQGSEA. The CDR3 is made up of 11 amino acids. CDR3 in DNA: TGCAGCGGCCTAGTAACCGGGGAGCTGTTTTTT. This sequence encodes CSGLVTGELFF.

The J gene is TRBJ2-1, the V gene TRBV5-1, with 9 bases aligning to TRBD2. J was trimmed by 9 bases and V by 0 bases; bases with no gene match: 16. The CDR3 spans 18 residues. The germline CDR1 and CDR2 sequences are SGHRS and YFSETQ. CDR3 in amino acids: CASSLDGRGAGGPGEQFF. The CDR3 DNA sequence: TGCGCCAGCAGCTTGGACGGCCGAGGAGCGGGGGGCCCTGGTGAGCAGTTCTTC.

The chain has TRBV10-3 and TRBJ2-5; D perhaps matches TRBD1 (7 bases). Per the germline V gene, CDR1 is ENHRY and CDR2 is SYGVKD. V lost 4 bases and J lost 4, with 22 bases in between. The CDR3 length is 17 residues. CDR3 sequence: CAISVGDQRAGGETQYF. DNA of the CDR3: TGTGCCATCAGTGTAGGGGACCAGCGGGCAGGGGGAGAGACCCAGTACTTC.

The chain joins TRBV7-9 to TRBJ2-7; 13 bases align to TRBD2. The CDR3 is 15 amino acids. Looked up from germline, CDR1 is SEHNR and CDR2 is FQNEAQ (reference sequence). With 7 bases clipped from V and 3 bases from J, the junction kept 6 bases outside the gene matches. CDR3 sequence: CASTPRTSGGYEQYF. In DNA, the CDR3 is TGTGCCAGCACCCCACGGACTAGCGGGGGCTACGAGCAGTACTTC.